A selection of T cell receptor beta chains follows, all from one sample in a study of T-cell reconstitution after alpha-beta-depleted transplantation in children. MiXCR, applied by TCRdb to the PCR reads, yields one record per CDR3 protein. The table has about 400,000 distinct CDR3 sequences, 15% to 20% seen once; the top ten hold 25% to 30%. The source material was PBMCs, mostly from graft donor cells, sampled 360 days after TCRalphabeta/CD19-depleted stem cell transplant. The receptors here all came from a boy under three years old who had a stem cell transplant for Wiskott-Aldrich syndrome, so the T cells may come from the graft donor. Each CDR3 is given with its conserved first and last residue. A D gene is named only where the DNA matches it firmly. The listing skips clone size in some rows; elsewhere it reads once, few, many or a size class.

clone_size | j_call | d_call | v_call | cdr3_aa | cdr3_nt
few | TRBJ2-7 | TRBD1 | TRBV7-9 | CASSQKWSGQGPYEQYF | TGTGCCAGCAGTCAAAAGTGGTCGGGACAGGGGCCCTACGAGCAGTACTTC
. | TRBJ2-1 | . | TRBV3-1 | CASSYTSFNEQFF | TGTGCCAGCAGCTATACTAGTTTTAATGAGCAGTTCTTC
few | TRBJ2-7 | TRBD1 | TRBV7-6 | CASSTGQGASYEQYF | TGTGCCAGCAGCACCGGACAGGGGGCCTCCTACGAGCAGTACTTC
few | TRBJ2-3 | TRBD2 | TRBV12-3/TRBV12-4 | CASTLITSVETDTQYF | TGTGCCAGCACCTTAATCACTAGCGTAGAGACAGATACGCAGTATTTT
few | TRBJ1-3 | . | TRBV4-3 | CASSLLGLGNTIYF | TGCGCCAGCAGCCTTCTGGGCCTTGGAAACACCATATATTTT
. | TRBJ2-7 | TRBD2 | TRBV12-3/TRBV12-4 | CASRLAGYYEQYF | TGTGCCAGCAGACTAGCGGGATACTACGAGCAGTACTTC
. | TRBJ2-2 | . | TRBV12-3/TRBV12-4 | CASTPRLASGELFF | TGTGCCAGCACCCCGCGGCTAGCTTCCGGGGAGCTGTTTTTT
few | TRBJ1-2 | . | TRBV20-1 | CSARGWDYYGYTF | TGCAGTGCTAGAGGTTGGGACTATTATGGCTACACCTTC
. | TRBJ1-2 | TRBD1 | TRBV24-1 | CATKGQGDYGYTF | TGTGCCACCAAGGGACAGGGAGACTATGGCTACACCTTC
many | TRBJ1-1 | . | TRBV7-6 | CASSLVGARMNTEAFF | TGTGCCAGCAGCTTAGTAGGAGCGCGGATGAACACTGAAGCTTTCTTT
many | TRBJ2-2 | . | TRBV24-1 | CATSEGTSTGELFF | TGTGCCACCAGTGAGGGGACTTCCACCGGGGAGCTGTTTTTT
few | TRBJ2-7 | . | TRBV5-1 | CASSLAPAADYEQYF | TGCGCCAGCAGCTTGGCCCCAGCGGCGGACTACGAGCAGTACTTC
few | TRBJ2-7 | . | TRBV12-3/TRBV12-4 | CASSRWGVVSSYEQYF | TGTGCCAGCAGCCGTTGGGGGGTCGTCAGCTCCTACGAGCAGTACTTC
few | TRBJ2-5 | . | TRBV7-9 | CASTRRQETQYF | TGTGCCAGCACGAGAAGGCAAGAGACCCAGTACTTC
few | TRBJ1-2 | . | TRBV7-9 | CASSLARNDGYTF | TGTGCCAGCAGCTTAGCAAGGAACGATGGCTACACCTTC
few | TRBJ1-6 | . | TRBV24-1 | CATSDPGRRRLHF | TGTGCCACCAGTGATCCCGGTAGGCGACGCCTCCACTTT
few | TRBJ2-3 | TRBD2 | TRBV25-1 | CASSGLAGRGDTQYF | TGTGCCAGCAGTGGATTAGCGGGCAGAGGAGATACGCAGTATTTT
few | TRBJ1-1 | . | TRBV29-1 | CSVGGLETEAFF | TGCAGCGTTGGAGGGTTGGAAACTGAAGCTTTCTTT
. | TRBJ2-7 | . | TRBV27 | CASSPFRVPYEQYF | TGTGCCAGCAGCCCCTTCCGGGTCCCATACGAGCAGTACTTC
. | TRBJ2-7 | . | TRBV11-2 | CASSFNTGLHSYEQYF | TGTGCCAGCAGCTTCAACACAGGACTACACTCCTACGAGCAGTACTTC
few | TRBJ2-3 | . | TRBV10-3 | CAISETVRSTDTQYF | TGTGCCATCAGTGAAACAGTTAGAAGCACAGATACGCAGTATTTT
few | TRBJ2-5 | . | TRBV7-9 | CASSFPKNQETQYF | TGTGCCAGCAGCTTCCCGAAGAACCAAGAGACCCAGTACTTC
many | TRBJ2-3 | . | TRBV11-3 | CASSLGGRSTDTQYF | TGTGCCAGCAGCCTAGGCGGACGCAGCACAGATACGCAGTATTTT
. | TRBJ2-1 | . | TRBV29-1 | CSVGRVLFSSYNEQFF | TGCAGCGTGGGGAGAGTCCTCTTCAGCTCCTACAATGAGCAGTTCTTC
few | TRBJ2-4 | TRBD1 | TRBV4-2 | CASSETGVAKNIQYF | TGTGCCAGCAGCGAAACAGGGGTAGCCAAAAACATTCAGTACTTC